One sample yielded the 14 T cell receptor beta chains listed below, sequenced in a study of regulatory T cells in long-lasting Graves disease. Building of the TCR beta libraries involved iRepertoire HTBI primers and Arm-PCR of CDR3 regions. TCRdb reanalysed the multiplex PCR reads using MiXCR and keeps one entry per CDR3 protein. The table includes 350,000 to 550,000 distinct CDR3 sequences, around 13% detected once. Regarding time point: newly diagnosed GD, antithyroid drugs for less than 3 months. RNA from PBMCs was the source of the TCR library. This sample was shared with a second study, whose subject was T cells in Graves' hyperthyroidism and ophthalmopathy.

Specimen: peripheral blood mononuclear cells (PBMCs), collected at new diagnosis, from a patient treated with antithyroid drugs. The receptors originated from a woman aged 45-59 years with Graves disease.

The V gene is TRBV30, the J gene TRBJ1-2; D perhaps matches TRBD1 (5 bases). The CDR3 totals 16 residues. Germline-derived CDR1 and CDR2 are GTSNPN and SVGIG (reference sequence). V was clipped by 1 base and J by 0 bases, with 15 bases between them. This chain's CDR3 is CAWSGGDSHANYGYTF. The CDR3 DNA sequence: TGTGCCTGGAGTGGGGGGGACTCGCATGCTAACTATGGCTACACCTTC.

This clonotype came up many times. The chain combines TRBV4-2 with TRBJ2-7; 11 nucleotides agree with TRBD2. Trimming took 0 bases from V and 0 from J; bases not matched to a gene: 10. The CDR3 is 19 amino acids. The V gene's germline CDR1 is LGHNA and CDR2 YNFKEQ. The CDR3 bases are TGTGCCAGCAGCCAAGATCTTCCGGGACTAGCGGTTAGCTCCTACGAGCAGTACTTC. It is translated as CASSQDLPGLAVSSYEQYF.

This clonotype was detected only a few times. V is TRBV5-4 and J is TRBJ2-1; possibly TRBD2 for D (5 bases). CDR3 length equals 15 residues. Germline values: CDR1 SGHNT, CDR2 YYREEE (reference sequence). V was trimmed by 2 bases and J by 5 bases, leaving 14 bases between them. The CDR3 DNA is TGTGCCAGCAGCTTTGAGGGAGTGGGCAACAATGAGCAGTTCTTC. This translates into CASSFEGVGNNEQFF.

This clonotype has ten or more counts. The chain recombines TRBV30 with TRBJ2-2, with 16 nucleotides matching TRBD2. V trimming: 2 bases; J trimming: 5 bases; junction bases outside the gene matches: 11. This CDR3 spans 19 amino acids. CDR1 and CDR2 (germline): GTSNPN, SVGIG (reference sequence). CDR3 loop: CAWSSLPGLAGGGTGELFF. As DNA, the CDR3 is TGTGCCTGGAGTTCTCTCCCGGGACTAGCGGGAGGGGGAACCGGGGAGCTGTTTTTT.

This clonotype was observed a handful of times. The J gene is TRBJ2-5, the V gene TRBV7-9; 8 bases agree with TRBD2. Germline-derived CDR1 and CDR2 are SEHNR and FQNEAQ (reference sequence). The CDR3 length is 15 residues. Trimming took 2 bases from V and 4 from J; bases not matched to a gene: 6. In nucleotides, the CDR3 is TGTGCCAGCAGCTTAAGGGTTAGCGGGATAGAGACCCAGTACTTC. This codes for CASSLRVSGIETQYF.

The genes are TRBV29-1 and TRBJ2-2; a possible D gene is TRBD2 (5 bases). Germline CDR1 SQVTM, CDR2 ANQGSEA. Trimming shortened V by 5 bases and J by 4 bases, and 8 bases separated the two germline ends. CDR3 size: 12 residues. The DNA for the CDR3 is TGCAGCGTTCGGACTGTCACCGGGGAGCTGTTTTTT. This codes for CSVRTVTGELFF.

As regards this clonotype: The likely explanation is a read error, given a far larger clone one base away. The J gene is TRBJ2-7, the V gene TRBV10-3, with a weak D call TRBD2 (6 bases). V shed 10 bases and J shed 3 bases, with 19 bases lying between them. Germline V gene lookup returns CDR1 ENHRY and CDR2 SYGVKD. The CDR3 sequence is 14 residues long. CDR3 amino acids: CASSAPGLIYEQYF. In DNA form, the CDR3 reads TGTGCCAGCAGCGCTCCGGGACTGATCTACGAGCAGTACTTC.

V gene TRBV5-1 combines with J gene TRBJ2-5; no reliable D call. The CDR3 spans 14 residues. V was cut by 1 base and J by 1 base, with 8 bases left in between. Germline assignment: CDR1 SGHRS and CDR2 YFSETQ. The CDR3, as DNA: TGCGCCAGCAGCTTGTCCAGACGCCAAGAGACCCAGTACTTC. Amino acid sequence: CASSLSRRQETQYF. Full variable domain (remainder filled in from reference TRBV5-1 and TRBJ2-5): KAGVTQTPRYLIKTRGQQVTLSCSPISGHRSVSWYQQTPGQGLQFLFEYFSETQRNKGNFPGRFSGRQFSNSRSEMNVSTLELGDSALYLCASSLSRRQETQYFGPGTRLLVL.

In its sample, this clonotype was seen a few times. One end of the junction does not line up with germline, which may come from a read error. The chain links TRBV5-5 to TRBJ2-7, with D possibly matching TRBD2 (6 bases). Germline CDR1 is SGHKS and CDR2 is YYEKEE (reference sequence). This CDR3 has 16 amino acids. CDR3 coding DNA: TGTGCCAGCAGCTTGGACCTTCGGGGGAGAGACTACGGGCAGTACTTC. Translation gives CASSLDLRGRDYGQYF.

This clonotype was recorded at least ten times. DNA of the CDR3: TGTGCCAGCAGTTTACGCGCCACAAGCCAGCCCCAGCATTTT. Translating it yields CASSLRATSQPQHF. This sequence joins TRBV28 and TRBJ1-5, with no clear D. Trimming took 2 bases from V and 7 from J, leaving 12 bases between them. The CDR3 has 14 amino acids. The germline V gene encodes CDR1 MDHEN and CDR2 SYDVKM.

Ten or more counts support this clonotype. The chain has TRBV5-1 and TRBJ2-2; 10 nucleotides agree with TRBD1. The J segment lost 7 bases and the V segment lost 7 bases, leaving 4 bases of the junction unmatched. The CDR3 is made up of 13 amino acids. Germline CDR1 is SGHRS and CDR2 is YFSETQ. CDR3 coding DNA: TGCGCCAGCGGACAGGGGGGAGTCGGGGAGCTGTTTTTT. Translated: CASGQGGVGELFF.

In this sample, this clonotype turned up many times. J is TRBJ2-7 and V is TRBV30; TRBD2 agrees at 12 bases. The CDR3 totals 15 residues. Losses at the gene ends were 2 bases for V and 2 bases for J; bases not matched to a gene: 4. Germline V gene data show CDR1 as GTSNPN and CDR2 as SVGIG (reference sequence). The CDR3 spells CAWSQLAGGPYEQYF. The DNA of the CDR3 is TGTGCCTGGAGTCAACTAGCGGGAGGTCCCTACGAGCAGTACTTC.

In this sample, this clonotype turned up many times. J is TRBJ2-7 and V is TRBV10-1; 14 nucleotides line up with TRBD2. The CDR3 runs to 21 residues. Trimming removed 6 bases from V and 3 bases from J; junction bases left unmatched: 22. Germline V gene sequence: CDR1 WNHNN, CDR2 SYGVQD (reference sequence). The CDR3: CASSLDRERGLAGARHYEQYF. CDR3 bases: TGCGCCAGCAGCCTTGACAGGGAAAGGGGACTAGCGGGAGCCCGCCACTACGAGCAGTACTTC.

This clonotype was recorded at least ten times. This chain connects TRBV7-9 to TRBJ2-7; D perhaps matches TRBD1 (6 bases). Germline lookup yields CDR1 SEHNR and CDR2 FQNEAQ (reference sequence). V was shortened by 0 bases and J by 5 bases, with 20 bases between the two germline ends. The CDR3 loop spans 17 amino acids. For the CDR3, the DNA is TGTGCCAGCAGCTTAGCGCAGGTAGGGGGAGTGCTCCACGAGCAGTACTTC. Its protein product is CASSLAQVGGVLHEQYF.